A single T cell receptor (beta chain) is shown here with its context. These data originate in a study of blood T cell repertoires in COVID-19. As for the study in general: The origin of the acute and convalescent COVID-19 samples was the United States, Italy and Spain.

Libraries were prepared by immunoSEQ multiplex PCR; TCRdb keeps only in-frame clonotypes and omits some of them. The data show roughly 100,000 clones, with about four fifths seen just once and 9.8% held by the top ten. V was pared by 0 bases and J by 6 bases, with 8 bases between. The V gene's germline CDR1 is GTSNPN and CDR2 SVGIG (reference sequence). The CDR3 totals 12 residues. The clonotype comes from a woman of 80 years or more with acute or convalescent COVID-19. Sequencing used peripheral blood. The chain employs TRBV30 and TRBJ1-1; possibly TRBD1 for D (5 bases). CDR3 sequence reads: CAWSVLGPEAFF. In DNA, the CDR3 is TGTGCCTGGAGTGTACTGGGGCCTGAAGCTTTCTTT.